The following is a T cell receptor (beta chain) sequence with its context. A quantity of roughly 0.5 to 1 ug RNA underwent reverse transcription using random hexamers. MiXCR, run by TCRdb on the immunoSEQ multiplex PCR reads, gives a single entry per CDR3 protein. The table includes some 200,000 distinct CDR3 sequences, about 95% detected once. The data stem from a study of CD8 T cells in Susac syndrome. Trimming stripped 3 bases from V and 5 bases from J, with 10 bases between. CDR3 length: 14 residues. Germline loops: CDR1 LNHDA, CDR2 SQIVND (reference sequence). Controls matched for age and sex were healthy donors.

The receptor's source is a human donor in good health. Sequencing was carried out using CD4+ T cells from PBMCs. This chain connects TRBV19 to TRBJ1-4; D is perhaps TRBD1 (5 bases). The CDR3 here is CASSMRGVNEKLFF. DNA for the CDR3: TGTGCCAGTAGTATGAGAGGGGTAAATGAAAAACTGTTTTTT.